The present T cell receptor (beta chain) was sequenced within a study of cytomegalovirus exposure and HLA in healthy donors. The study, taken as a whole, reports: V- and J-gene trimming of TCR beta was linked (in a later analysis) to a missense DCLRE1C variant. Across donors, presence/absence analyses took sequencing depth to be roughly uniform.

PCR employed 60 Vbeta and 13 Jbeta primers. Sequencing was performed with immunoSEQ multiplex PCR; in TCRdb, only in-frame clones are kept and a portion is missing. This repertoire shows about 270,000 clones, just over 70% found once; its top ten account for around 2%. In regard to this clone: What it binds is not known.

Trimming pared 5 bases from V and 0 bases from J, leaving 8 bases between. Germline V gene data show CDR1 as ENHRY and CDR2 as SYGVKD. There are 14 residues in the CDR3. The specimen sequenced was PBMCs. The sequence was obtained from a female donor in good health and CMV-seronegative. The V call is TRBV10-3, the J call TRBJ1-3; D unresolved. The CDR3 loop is CAISIGDSGNTIYF. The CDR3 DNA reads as TGTGCCATCAGTATCGGAGACTCTGGAAACACCATATATTTT.